This paragraph covers one T cell receptor beta chain sequence. Its specificity is not known. J lost 2 bases, V lost 4 bases, and 5 bases had no gene match. Germline lookup yields CDR1 MNHEY and CDR2 SVGEGT. CDR3 length: 15 residues. The data originate from a study of T cell responses to AZD1222 COVID-19 vaccine. Overall study context: Second doses that came at about 4 or about 12 weeks were put together.

Study-level points and caveats: Mostly white British, mostly female donors; authors suggested clonal diversity may be underestimated. Per reports, nearly half of all spike-specific TCRs target regions that are unmutated in variants.

The data were produced by immunoSEQ multiplex PCR, yet TCRdb's version contains in-frame clones alone and is incomplete. The data show 80,000 to 130,000 clones, with roughly 89% seen just once and 3% to 3.5% held by the top ten. The rearrangement joins TRBV6-2 or TRBV6-3 to TRBJ1-1, with 9 bases lining up with TRBD1. The clonotype was recovered from an adult in good health. The specimen was peripheral blood, collected on day 0 of AZD1222 vaccination. Here the CDR3 DNA reads TGTGCCAGCAGTTCGACAGGGGGTGTTAACACTGAAGCTTTCTTT. Amino acids: CASSSTGGVNTEAFF.